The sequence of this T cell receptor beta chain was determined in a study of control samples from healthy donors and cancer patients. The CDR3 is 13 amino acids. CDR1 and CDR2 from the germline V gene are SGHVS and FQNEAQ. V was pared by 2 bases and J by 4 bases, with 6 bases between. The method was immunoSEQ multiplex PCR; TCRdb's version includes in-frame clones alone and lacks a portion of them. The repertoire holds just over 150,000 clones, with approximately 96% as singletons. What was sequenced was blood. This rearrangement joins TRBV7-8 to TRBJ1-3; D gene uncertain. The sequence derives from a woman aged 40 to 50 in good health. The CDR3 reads CASSLNGGNTIYF. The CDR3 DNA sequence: TGTGCCAGCAGCTTAAATGGAGGAAACACCATATATTTT.